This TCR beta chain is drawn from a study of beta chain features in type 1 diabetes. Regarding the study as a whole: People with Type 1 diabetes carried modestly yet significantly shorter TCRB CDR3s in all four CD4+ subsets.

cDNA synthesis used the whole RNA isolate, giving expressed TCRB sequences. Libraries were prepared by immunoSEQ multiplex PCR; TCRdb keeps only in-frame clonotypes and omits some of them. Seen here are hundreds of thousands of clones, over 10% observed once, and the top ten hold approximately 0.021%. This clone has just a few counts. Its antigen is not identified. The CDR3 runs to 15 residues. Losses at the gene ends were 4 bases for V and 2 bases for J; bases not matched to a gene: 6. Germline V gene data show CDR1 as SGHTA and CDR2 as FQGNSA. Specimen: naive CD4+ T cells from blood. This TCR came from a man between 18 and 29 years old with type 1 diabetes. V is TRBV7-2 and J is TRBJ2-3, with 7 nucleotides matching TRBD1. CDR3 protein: CASSSTGYNTDTQYF. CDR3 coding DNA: TGTGCCAGCAGCTCGACAGGGTACAACACAGATACGCAGTATTTT.